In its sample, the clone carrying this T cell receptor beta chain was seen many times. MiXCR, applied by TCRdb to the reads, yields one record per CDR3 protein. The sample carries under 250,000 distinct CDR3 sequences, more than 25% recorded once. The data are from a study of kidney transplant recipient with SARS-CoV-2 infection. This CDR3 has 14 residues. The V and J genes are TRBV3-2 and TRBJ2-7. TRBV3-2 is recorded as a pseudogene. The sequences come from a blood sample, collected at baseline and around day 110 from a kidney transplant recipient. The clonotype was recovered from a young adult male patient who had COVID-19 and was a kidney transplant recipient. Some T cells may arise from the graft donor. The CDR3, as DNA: TGTGCCAGCAGCCAAGAAGTACTGGCCTACGAGCAGTACTTC. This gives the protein CASSQEVLAYEQYF.